This record concerns one T cell receptor beta chain sequence. Its matching antigen is unknown. This could be a read error, since a much larger clone is one nucleotide away. The sample belongs to a study of T cells in Graves' hyperthyroidism and ophthalmopathy. General study results and limits: The model foresaw ophthalmopathy a median approximately 6.1 months prior to onset.

The diagnoses drew upon clinical symptoms, serum thyroxine and TRAb, thyroid ultrasound and orbital computed tomography. Amplification of TCR beta CDR3 regions used RNA as the template. The HTBI set primed first-round TCR CDR3 RT-PCR. TCRdb passed the multiplex PCR reads through MiXCR, listing each CDR3 protein once. The sample gives fewer than 650,000 distinct CDR3 sequences, approximately 15% of which show up once; roughly 7.7% is in the top ten. The receptor was isolated from a woman aged 18-35 years with Graves' ophthalmopathy. The specimen was blood.

The CDR3 spells CASSYVISGADVLTF. The DNA of the CDR3 is TGTGCCAGCAGTTACGTAATCTCTGGGGCCGACGTCCTGACTTTC. The V and J genes are TRBV6-5 and TRBJ2-6; possible D gene TRBD1, 5 bases. Germline V gene lookup returns CDR1 MNHEY and CDR2 SVGAGI. The length of the CDR3 is 15 residues.